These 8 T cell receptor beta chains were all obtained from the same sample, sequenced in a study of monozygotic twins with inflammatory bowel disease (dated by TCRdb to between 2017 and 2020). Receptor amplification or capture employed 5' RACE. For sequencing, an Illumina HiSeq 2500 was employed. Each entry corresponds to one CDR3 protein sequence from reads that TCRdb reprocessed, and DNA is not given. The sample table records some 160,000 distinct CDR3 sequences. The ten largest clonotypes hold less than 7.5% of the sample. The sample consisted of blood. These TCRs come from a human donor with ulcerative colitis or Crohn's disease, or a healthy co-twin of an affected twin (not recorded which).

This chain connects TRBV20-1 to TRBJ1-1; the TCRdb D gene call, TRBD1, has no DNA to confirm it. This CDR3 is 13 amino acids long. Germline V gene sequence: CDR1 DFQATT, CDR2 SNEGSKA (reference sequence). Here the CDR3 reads CSASKGLNTEAFF.

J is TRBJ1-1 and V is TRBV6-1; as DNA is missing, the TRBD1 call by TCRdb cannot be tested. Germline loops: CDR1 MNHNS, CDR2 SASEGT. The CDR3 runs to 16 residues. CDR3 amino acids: CASSPHTGEVNTEAFF.

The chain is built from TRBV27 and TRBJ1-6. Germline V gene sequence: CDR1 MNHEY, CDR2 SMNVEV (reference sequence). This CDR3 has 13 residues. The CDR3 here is CASRHVYNSPLQF.

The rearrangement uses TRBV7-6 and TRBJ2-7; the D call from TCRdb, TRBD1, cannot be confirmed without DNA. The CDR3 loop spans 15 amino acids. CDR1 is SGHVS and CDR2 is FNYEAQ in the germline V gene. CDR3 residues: CASSLLGPPRGEQYF.

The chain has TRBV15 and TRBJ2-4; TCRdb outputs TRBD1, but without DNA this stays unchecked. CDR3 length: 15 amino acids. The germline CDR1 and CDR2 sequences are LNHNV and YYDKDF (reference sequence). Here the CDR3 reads CATSRVSLSGDIQYF.

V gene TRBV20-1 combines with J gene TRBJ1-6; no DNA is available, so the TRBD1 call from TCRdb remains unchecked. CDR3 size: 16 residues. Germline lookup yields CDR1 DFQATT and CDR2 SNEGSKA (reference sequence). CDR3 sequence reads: CSARDYAAGGFTPLHF.

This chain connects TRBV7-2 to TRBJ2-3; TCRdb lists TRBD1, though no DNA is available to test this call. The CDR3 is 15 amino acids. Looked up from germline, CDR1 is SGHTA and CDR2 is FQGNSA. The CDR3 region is CASSRRGGPPDTQYF.

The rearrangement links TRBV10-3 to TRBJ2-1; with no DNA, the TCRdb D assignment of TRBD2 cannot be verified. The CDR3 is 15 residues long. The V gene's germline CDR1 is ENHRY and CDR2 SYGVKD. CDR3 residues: CAISASGTSPTGQFF.